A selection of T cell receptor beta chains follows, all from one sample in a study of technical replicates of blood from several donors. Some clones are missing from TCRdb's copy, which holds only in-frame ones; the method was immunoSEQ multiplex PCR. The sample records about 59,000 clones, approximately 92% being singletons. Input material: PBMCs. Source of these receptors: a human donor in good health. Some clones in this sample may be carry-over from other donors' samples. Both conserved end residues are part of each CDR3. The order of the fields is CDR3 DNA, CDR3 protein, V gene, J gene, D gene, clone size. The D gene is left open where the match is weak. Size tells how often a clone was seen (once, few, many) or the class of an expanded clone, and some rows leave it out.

TGTGCCAGCAGTGAAGACAGCACCGGGGAGCTGTTTTTT	CASSEDSTGELFF	TRBV2	TRBJ2-2	.	.
TGTGCCAGCAGTTTAGTAGCAGGGACTTTTGGCTACACCTTC	CASSLVAGTFGYTF	TRBV27	TRBJ1-2	.	.
TGTGCCAGCAGCCTCAAACTGGGACAGCTCTCGAGCTCCTACGAGCAGTACTTC	CASSLKLGQLSSSYEQYF	TRBV11-2	TRBJ2-7	TRBD1	.
TGTGCCAGCAGCCCGGACAGGGGTTCCTACAATGAGCAGTTCTTC	CASSPDRGSYNEQFF	TRBV7-8	TRBJ2-1	TRBD1	once
TGTGCCTGGAGTGGCGGGGGCGGGAGCACTGAAGCTTTCTTT	CAWSGGGGSTEAFF	TRBV30	TRBJ1-1	.	.
TGTGCCAGCAGCCATCTAGCGGGTACTTCCTACAATGAGCAGTTCTTC	CASSHLAGTSYNEQFF	TRBV13	TRBJ2-1	TRBD2	.
TGTGCCAGCAGCCAATTCCTACTAGCCAAAAACATTCAGTACTTC	CASSQFLLAKNIQYF	TRBV16	TRBJ2-4	.	.
TGTGCCAGTAGTGTACCTTGGGAGTCCTATGGCCACACCTTC	CASSVPWESYGHTF	TRBV19	TRBJ1-2	.	.
TGTGCCAGCAGCTCCTTCATTAGCGGGACAGGGACCCTAGCCAAAAACATTCAGTACTTC	CASSSFISGTGTLAKNIQYF	TRBV7-6	TRBJ2-4	.	.
TGTGCCAGCAGTGGGGACAGGGGGCCCTATAGCAATCAGCCCCAGCATTTT	CASSGDRGPYSNQPQHF	TRBV6-1	TRBJ1-5	TRBD1	.
TGTGCCAGCAGCCGTGCCCAGAGGAGCACTGAAGCTTTCTTT	CASSRAQRSTEAFF	TRBV5-6	TRBJ1-1	.	.
TGCGCCAGCAGCTGGACTAGCGGGAGTCTCCACGAGCAGTACTTC	CASSWTSGSLHEQYF	TRBV5-1	TRBJ2-7	TRBD2	.
TGTGCCAGCAGCCTGAGCACAGATACGCAGTATTTT	CASSLSTDTQYF	TRBV2	TRBJ2-3	.	.
TGTGCCAGCACCAGTAGCGGGAACTACAATGAGCAGTTCTTC	CASTSSGNYNEQFF	TRBV6-6	TRBJ2-1	TRBD2	.